The 32 T cell receptor beta chains in this list originate from one sample, sequenced in a study of T cells in Graves' hyperthyroidism and ophthalmopathy. RNA transcripts served as the template for amplifying TCR beta CDR3 regions. RT-PCR in the first round (using the HTBI primer set) targeted the TCR CDR3. Each CDR3 protein is one row after TCRdb ran MiXCR on the multiplex PCR reads. The data hold approximately 620,000 distinct CDR3 sequences, with approximately 15% observed a single time. The material sequenced was blood. These receptors all come from a middle-aged woman with Graves' ophthalmopathy.

This clonotype was recorded at least ten times. The chain has TRBV3-1 and TRBJ2-7, with D possibly matching TRBD2 (5 bases). V was pared by 4 bases and J by 3 bases, with 19 bases between. This CDR3 has 16 amino acids. CDR1 and CDR2 (germline): LGHDT, YNNKEL (reference sequence). Here the CDR3 DNA reads TGTGCCAGCAGCCCCACAATGGGGAGCAGCTACTACGAGCAGTACTTC. This translates into CASSPTMGSSYYEQYF.

This clonotype was seen ten or more times. The chain combines TRBV5-1 with TRBJ2-3, with D maybe TRBD1 (6 bases). The germline V gene encodes CDR1 SGHRS and CDR2 YFSETQ. Trimming removed 0 bases at V and 6 bases at J, with 14 bases between. The CDR3 contains 15 residues. The CDR3 DNA is TGCGCCAGCAGCTTGGGGTCGACAGGTGTGGATACGCAGTATTTT. It specifies CASSLGSTGVDTQYF.

This clonotype was counted at least ten times. The chain has TRBV3-1 and TRBJ1-6; D is unresolved. Trimming pared 1 base from V and 6 bases from J, leaving 10 bases between. The CDR3 runs 15 residues. The V gene's germline CDR1 is LGHDT and CDR2 YNNKEL (reference sequence). CDR3 DNA: TGTGCCAGCAGCCAAGGATCGCAGATTAATTCACCCCTCCACTTT. Translation gives CASSQGSQINSPLHF.

This clonotype was found a few times. The chain is built from TRBV29-1 and TRBJ1-4; tentative D call: TRBD1 (5 bases). The CDR3 has 11 residues. V was clipped by 6 bases and J by 7 bases, with 9 bases between them. Germline CDR1 reads SQVTM; CDR2 reads ANQGSEA. The CDR3 is CSVGGTEKLFF. CDR3 DNA: TGCAGCGTGGGCGGGACTGAAAAACTGTTTTTT.

The chain joins TRBV6-1 to TRBJ1-5; D not resolved. The CDR3 runs to 15 residues. The V gene's germline CDR1 is MNHNS and CDR2 SASEGT. Trimming stripped 8 bases from V and 3 bases from J, with 17 bases between. The CDR3 sequence is CASSDSMGNNQPQHF. In nucleotides, the CDR3 is TGTGCCAGCTCTGATTCAATGGGGAACAATCAGCCCCAGCATTTT.

This clonotype was counted only a few times. V gene TRBV14 combines with J gene TRBJ2-7; the D is unclear. V lost 1 base and J 3 bases, leaving 10 bases between the germline ends. CDR1 and CDR2 (germline): SGHDN, FVKESK. The CDR3 has 14 residues. CDR3 DNA: TGTGCCAGCAGCCAAGGGCTTTACCGCTACGAGCAGTACTTC. This translates into CASSQGLYRYEQYF.

The V gene is TRBV7-9, the J gene TRBJ1-4; TRBD1 aligns across 9 bases. Germline V lookup: CDR1 SEHNR, CDR2 FQNEAQ (reference sequence). V shed 5 bases, J shed 4 bases, and the junction held 8 bases outside the gene matches. The CDR3 has 16 amino acids. For the CDR3, the DNA is TGTGCCAGCAGCCCCGAGGGACAGGGCAATAATGAAAAACTGTTTTTT. This codes for CASSPEGQGNNEKLFF. Full variable domain (rest looked up from reference TRBV7-9 and TRBJ1-4): DTGVSQNPRHKITKRGQNVTFRCDPISEHNRLYWYRQTLGQGPEFLTYFQNEAQLEKSRLLSDRFSAERPKGSFSTLEIQRTEQGDSAMYLCASSPEGQGNNEKLFFGSGTQLSVL.

This clonotype was recorded at least ten times. This rearrangement joins TRBV5-1 to TRBJ2-1; D remains unclear. Trimming took off 1 base at V and 0 bases at J, with 5 bases between the two ends. This CDR3 is built from 14 residues. The germline gives CDR1 SGHRS, CDR2 YFSETQ. The CDR3 spells CASSLRTSYNEQFF. The DNA of the CDR3 is TGCGCCAGCAGCTTGAGAACCTCCTACAATGAGCAGTTCTTC.

This clonotype was picked up many times. The chain's CDR3 is CASSFGLAGGLQETQYF. The CDR3 bases are TGTGCCAGCAGCTTTGGACTAGCGGGGGGCCTTCAAGAGACCCAGTACTTC. The V and J genes are TRBV7-8 and TRBJ2-5, with 14 nucleotides matching TRBD2. Germline V gene data show CDR1 as SGHVS and CDR2 as FQNEAQ. This CDR3 has 17 amino acids. V trimming: 3 bases; J trimming: 2 bases; junction bases outside the gene matches: 5.

This chain connects TRBV2 to TRBJ2-7, with D perhaps given as TRBD1 or TRBD2 (5 bases each). CDR1 and CDR2 from the germline V gene are SNHLY and FYNNEI. This CDR3 is 15 amino acids long. Trimming removed 5 bases at V and 0 bases at J, with 14 bases between. CDR3: CASSPPGTSSYEQYF. The DNA of the CDR3 is TGTGCCAGCAGTCCACCCGGGACCAGCTCCTACGAGCAGTACTTC.

V is TRBV20-1 and J is TRBJ2-1; D ambiguous. Deletions cut 4 bases from V and 4 bases from J, with 14 bases between. The germline V gene has CDR1 DFQATT and CDR2 SNEGSKA (reference sequence). The CDR3 sequence is 14 residues long. The chain's CDR3 is CSAKRGTSYNEQFF. CDR3 bases: TGCAGTGCTAAGCGCGGAACCTCTTACAATGAGCAGTTCTTC.

This clonotype turned up a few times. J is TRBJ1-2 and V is TRBV3-1; no clear D gene. The germline V gene encodes CDR1 LGHDT and CDR2 YNNKEL (reference sequence). The CDR3 runs to 12 residues. Between the trimmed V and J ends, which lost 1 base and 7 bases, there was a span of 7 bases. In DNA, the CDR3 is TGTGCCAGCAGCCAAGGCAGCCGTGGCTACACCTTC. Its protein is CASSQGSRGYTF.

This clonotype was detected only a few times. CDR3 nucleotide sequence: TGTGCCAGCAGTACTTCCAGGGGGCGCGAGCAGTACTTC. It codes for CASSTSRGREQYF. The J gene is TRBJ2-7, the V gene TRBV6-1; 8 bases are a match to TRBD1. Trimming cost V 5 bases and J 6 bases; bases outside gene matches: 6. The CDR3 is 13 amino acids. In germline, CDR1 is MNHNS, CDR2 SASEGT.

This clonotype was observed many times. The chain has TRBV10-3 and TRBJ2-7; a possible D gene is TRBD1 (6 bases). Trimming took 1 base from V and 2 from J, leaving 12 bases between them. Per the germline V gene, CDR1 is ENHRY and CDR2 is SYGVKD. This CDR3 is built from 15 residues. CDR3 loop: CAISEWGRFTYEQYF. The CDR3 DNA is TGTGCCATCAGTGAGTGGGGGCGTTTCACCTACGAGCAGTACTTC.

The chain recombines TRBV6-1 with TRBJ2-5; D not certain. V shed 6 bases and J shed 1 base, with 12 bases lying between them. The germline V gene has CDR1 MNHNS and CDR2 SASEGT. The CDR3 covers 14 residues. The chain's CDR3 is CASRTSRFQETQYF. The CDR3 DNA is TGTGCCAGCAGGACAAGTCGCTTCCAAGAGACCCAGTACTTC.

The table lists this clonotype with many counts. This sequence joins TRBV20-1 and TRBJ1-1; 8 positions agree with TRBD1. Germline CDR1 reads DFQATT; CDR2 reads SNEGSKA (reference sequence). After removal of 3 bases from V and 10 bases from J, the junction contained 10 bases not matched to a gene. There are 13 residues in the CDR3. The CDR3 coding sequence is TGCAGTGCTAGGGCGGGACAGGAATTGGTAGCTTTCTTT. Protein sequence: CSARAGQELVAFF.

In its sample, this clonotype was seen many times. The chain has TRBV7-9 and TRBJ2-3, with 9 bases aligning to TRBD1. There are 13 residues in the CDR3. The germline V gene encodes CDR1 SEHNR and CDR2 FQNEAQ (reference sequence). The V and J ends lost 7 bases and 3 bases, in that order; junction bases with no gene match: 2. This chain's CDR3 is CASKTGGTDTQYF. Written as DNA, the CDR3 is TGTGCCAGCAAGACAGGGGGGACAGATACGCAGTATTTT.

CDR3 loop: CSVRGDGGRDQPQHF. Written as DNA, the CDR3 is TGCAGCGTTAGGGGGGACGGGGGCAGGGATCAGCCCCAGCATTTT. The rearrangement uses TRBV29-1 and TRBJ1-5; the D gene is possibly TRBD1 (6 bases). CDR3 length equals 15 residues. The V gene's germline CDR1 is SQVTM and CDR2 ANQGSEA. The V and J ends lost 5 bases and 5 bases respectively, with 19 bases between them.

The chain carries TRBV6-2 or TRBV6-3 and TRBJ2-3; the D is unclear. The V and J ends lost 6 bases and 3 bases respectively, with 13 bases between them. Germline V CDR1 and CDR2: MNHEY, SVGEGT. The CDR3 loop spans 14 amino acids. The CDR3 spells CASRPLRYTDTQYF. In DNA form, the CDR3 reads TGTGCCAGCAGACCCCTCCGCTATACAGATACGCAGTATTTT.

This clonotype was counted at least ten times. The chain employs TRBV12-5 and TRBJ1-1; D uncertain. The V gene's germline CDR1 is LGHNT and CDR2 FRNRAP. This CDR3 comprises 13 residues. With 2 bases removed from V and 1 base from J, the gap between germline ends came to 5 bases. CDR3: CASGLYGNTEAFF. CDR3 sequence (DNA): TGTGCTAGTGGTTTGTACGGGAACACTGAAGCTTTCTTT.

This clonotype was observed at least ten times. V usage is TRBV30 and J usage is TRBJ2-7; D is possibly TRBD2 (6 bases). Germline lookup yields CDR1 GTSNPN and CDR2 SVGIG (reference sequence). The CDR3 is 11 amino acids. V was trimmed by 4 bases and J by 3 bases, leaving 7 bases between them. The CDR3 loop is CAWISGYEQYF. DNA of the CDR3: TGTGCCTGGATTAGCGGCTACGAGCAGTACTTC. Based on the CDR3 plus reference TRBV30 and TRBJ2-7, the full variable domain is SQTIHQWPATLVQPVGSPLSLECTVEGTSNPNLYWYRQAAGRGLQLLFYSVGIGQISSEVPQNLSASRPQDRQFILSSKKLLLSDSGFYLCAWISGYEQYFGPGTRLTVT.

This chain's CDR3 is CASSQLGTTPEQYF. DNA for the CDR3: TGTGCCAGCAGCCAACTAGGGACTACCCCCGAGCAGTACTTC. The chain couples TRBV7-6 to TRBJ2-7; 7 bases agree with TRBD2. V lost 5 bases and J lost 6; bases outside the gene matches: 10. CDR1 is SGHVS, CDR2 FNYEAQ, per germline. CDR3 length equals 14 residues.

This clonotype came up a few times. V usage is TRBV6-1 and J usage is TRBJ2-5; D possibly corresponds to TRBD2 (6 bases). V was shortened by 5 bases and J by 5 bases, with 15 bases between the two germline ends. This CDR3 comprises 14 residues. Germline loops: CDR1 MNHNS, CDR2 SASEGT. CDR3 in DNA: TGTGCCAGCAGTTACGCGCGGGGTGGGGAGACCCAGTACTTC. Amino acid sequence: CASSYARGGETQYF.

This clonotype showed up just once. The CDR3 DNA reads as TGCAGTGCCCCGGGTGAGTCCGCGGCTGTTTACTCTGGGGCCAACGTCCTGACTTTC. Its translation is CSAPGESAAVYSGANVLTF. This chain connects TRBV20-1 to TRBJ2-6; D is unclear. The ends were cut back, 6 bases at V and 0 bases at J, with 24 bases in the middle. Germline assignment: CDR1 DFQATT and CDR2 SNEGSKA (reference sequence). The CDR3 loop spans 19 amino acids.

This clonotype appeared a few times. The chain joins TRBV20-1 to TRBJ2-3; the D gene is possibly TRBD2 (6 bases). Deletions cut 6 bases from V and 4 bases from J, with 17 bases between. The V gene's germline CDR1 is DFQATT and CDR2 SNEGSKA (reference sequence). The CDR3 extends over 14 amino acids. The CDR3 bases are TGCAGTGCCGGGGGTGAGGCCCCGGCAGATACGCAGTATTTT. Its protein product is CSAGGEAPADTQYF.

This chain uses TRBV19 with TRBJ2-1; 8 positions agree with TRBD1. The CDR3 consists of 13 residues. The V gene end was trimmed by 3 bases and the J gene end by 9 bases; junction bases not matched to a gene: 4. Germline CDR1 is LNHDA and CDR2 is SQIVND (reference sequence). The CDR3 protein is CASSMQGAGEQFF. CDR3 sequence (DNA): TGTGCCAGTAGTATGCAGGGGGCGGGTGAGCAGTTCTTC.

The CDR3 nucleotides are TGCAGCGTTGTCGTGGATTACTATGGCTACACCTTC. It translates to CSVVVDYYGYTF. The chain carries TRBV29-1 and TRBJ1-2; D remains unclear. This CDR3 contains 12 residues. The germline CDR1 and CDR2 sequences are SQVTM and ANQGSEA. V lost 4 bases to trimming and J lost 3 bases, with 9 bases between them.

At least ten counts were recorded for this clonotype. The chain employs TRBV5-6 and TRBJ2-3; 7 bases fit TRBD1. The CDR3 loop spans 14 amino acids. V gave up 4 bases and J gave up 4 bases; unmatched junction bases: 6. Germline loops: CDR1 SGHDT, CDR2 YYEEEE. CDR3 sequence reads: CASSLSTGPDTQYF. The CDR3 DNA is TGTGCCAGCAGCCTATCGACAGGGCCAGATACGCAGTATTTT.

The chain carries TRBV11-2 and TRBJ2-3; D is undetermined. Germline CDR1 is SGHAT and CDR2 is FQNNGV. V lost 2 bases and J lost 2, with 14 bases in between. The CDR3 length is 16 residues. This chain's CDR3 is CASSLSRTTDTDTQYF. The CDR3 bases are TGTGCCAGCAGCTTAAGCCGAACAACGGACACAGATACGCAGTATTTT.

A word on this clonotype: An end of the junction differs from the germline gene, which may be a read error. This sequence joins TRBV5-1 and TRBJ1-1; the D gene is possibly TRBD1 (5 bases). CDR1 and CDR2 from the germline V gene are SGHRS and YFSETQ. The CDR3 sequence is 13 residues long. CDR3 residues: CASQTQADTGAFF. DNA for the CDR3: TGCGCCAGCCAGACCCAGGCGGACACTGGAGCTTTCTTT.

This clonotype appeared many times. J is TRBJ2-2 and V is TRBV2; D call uncertain. Looked up from germline, CDR1 is SNHLY and CDR2 is FYNNEI. The CDR3 has 15 residues. V lost 6 bases to trimming and J lost 0 bases, with 11 bases between them. As DNA, the CDR3 is TGTGCCAGCAGCAAAGAGAGACCGAACACCGGGGAGCTGTTTTTT. Encoded protein: CASSKERPNTGELFF.

This clonotype was detected only a few times. J is TRBJ1-1 and V is TRBV5-5; maybe TRBD1 (6 bases). Germline assignment: CDR1 SGHKS and CDR2 YYEKEE (reference sequence). V shed 2 bases and J shed 1 base, with 12 bases lying between them. The CDR3 totals 15 residues. The CDR3 nucleotides are TGTGCCAGCAGCTTTTTCGGACAGTCGAACACTGAAGCTTTCTTT. Translated, it gives CASSFFGQSNTEAFF.